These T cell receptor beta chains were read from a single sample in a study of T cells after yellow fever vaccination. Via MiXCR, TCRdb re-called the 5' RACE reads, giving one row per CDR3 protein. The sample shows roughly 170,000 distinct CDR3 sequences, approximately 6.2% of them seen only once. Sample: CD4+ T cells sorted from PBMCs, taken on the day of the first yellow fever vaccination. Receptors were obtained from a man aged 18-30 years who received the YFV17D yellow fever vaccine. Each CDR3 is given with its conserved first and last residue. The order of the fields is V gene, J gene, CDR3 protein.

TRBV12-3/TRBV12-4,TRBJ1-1,CASRAGTVEAFF
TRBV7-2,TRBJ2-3,CASQTGGTDTQYF
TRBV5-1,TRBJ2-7,CASSLDGTAAYEQYF
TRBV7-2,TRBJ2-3,CASSSFAEGRTQYF
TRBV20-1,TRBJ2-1,CSAAGTAVLAGGYRYNEQFF
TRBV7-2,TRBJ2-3,CASSLMGSGPHTQYF
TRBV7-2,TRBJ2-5,CASKSGLAGQETQYF
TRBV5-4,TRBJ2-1,CASSLESRSYNEQFF
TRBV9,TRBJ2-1,CASSPQPGQGYNEQFF
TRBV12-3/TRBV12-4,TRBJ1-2,CASSRGQGYGYTF
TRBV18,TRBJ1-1,CASSPDRVSTEAFF
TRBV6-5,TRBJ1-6,CASSYAPRTGRSPLHF
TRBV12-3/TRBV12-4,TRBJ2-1,CASSFQGPNEQFF
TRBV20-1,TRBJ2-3,CSATSPPDTQYF
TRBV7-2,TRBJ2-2,CASSLSAGDYTGELFF
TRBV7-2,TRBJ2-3,CASSSNRGEDTQYF
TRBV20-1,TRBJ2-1,CSAADFAAGSVDEQFF
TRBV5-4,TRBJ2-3,CASRTGGSDTQYF
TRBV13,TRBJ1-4,CASSTGHVNTNEKLFF
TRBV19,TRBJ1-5,CASPKRENQPQHF
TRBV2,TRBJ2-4,CASRGANIQYF
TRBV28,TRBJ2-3,CASRGSQGAGTDTQYF
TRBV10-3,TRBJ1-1,CAISDSGPRDTEAFF
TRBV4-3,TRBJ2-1,CASSQVWNEQFF
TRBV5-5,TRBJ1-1,CASSSGQRYAEAFF
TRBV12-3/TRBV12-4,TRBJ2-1,CASSRTGFREQFF
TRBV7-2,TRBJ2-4,CASSLMGQGEDIQYF
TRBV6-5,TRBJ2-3,CASRESGGADTQYF
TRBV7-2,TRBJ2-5,CASSFSRGSETQYF
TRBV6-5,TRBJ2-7,CASSYGQPYEQYF
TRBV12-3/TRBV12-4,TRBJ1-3,CASRAGAGNTIYF
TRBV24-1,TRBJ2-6,CATSDSGGFGANVLTF